This TCR beta chain was profiled in a study of blood T cell repertoires in COVID-19 (TCRdb year 2020). With respect to the entire study: Collaborator samples came from the United States, Italy and Spain and covered acute and convalescent phases of COVID-19. The samples were drawn from two sources: the first 160 participants of the ongoing ImmuneRACE study, and approximately 1,300 subjects contributed by 6 global collaborators. Deeply sampled blood TCRbeta repertoires from subjects exposed to, actively infected with, or recovered from COVID-19 were included in the dataset. The sample metadata nearly always contained a de-identified subject ID, COVID-19 status, age in years and sex. Where available, HLA class I and class II types were obtained from metadata supplied by the sample provider rather than from assay-based typing. The material from the prospective study consisted of cDNA or gDNA derived from T cells, B-cell-depleted T cells, or PBMCs. The repertoires were released in a freely available public database intended as a resource for research on the immune response to SARS-CoV-2.

Whole blood was collected in K2EDTA tubes by collaborating institutions according to the institutions' own protocols. For TCRbeta analysis, collaborators shipped samples in one of three forms: frozen whole blood, isolated PBMCs, or DNA extracted from either of those sample types. This clone showed up just a few times. Its antigen target is currently unknown. No base quality values were provided; no much bigger clone lies one nucleotide off. TCRbeta CDR3 regions were amplified from genomic DNA by means of the immunoSEQ Assay, a bias-controlled multiplex PCR. The original pipeline was this. The number of nucleated cells in each sample was estimated from the amplification of reference gene primers within the assay. Sequence reads were collapsed and filtered to measure the absolute abundance of every unique TCRbeta CDR3 rearrangement. For each sample, productive Simpson clonality was calculated by taking the square root of Simpson's diversity index across productive rearrangements. In TCRdb, the immuneACCESS table is reduced to in-frame sequences with V and J assigned. These tables do not hold every clone; where another copy was compared, an unresolved V gene accounts for under half, and the others remain unexplained. The DNA gave D and trimming, while V, J and clone size come from that table. In this sample the table shows 120,000 or so clones, 65% to 85% of which occur a single time. The top ten clones comprise 1.5% to 2% of the sample.

V is pruned by 4 bases and J by 0 bases, leaving 5 bases of the junction without a gene match. CDR1 and CDR2, looked up from the germline V gene, are MDHEN and SYDVKM. Reading from cysteine to phenylalanine, the CDR3 counts 16 amino acids. The kept DNA is CDR3 alone, 48 bases in frame from the first base. What the authors observed across the whole study: Clinical and demographic metadata were provided uncurated, with the amount varying by source and participant.

Sequenced: peripheral blood. The chain was built from TRBV28 and TRBJ2-3, and TRBD2 matches 9 of the central bases. This receptor was identified in a man between 65 and 85 years old with acute or convalescent COVID-19. At the DNA level, the sequence is TGTGCCAGCAGTTCCCCTAGCGGGGCTAGCACAGATACGCAGTATTTT. Translated, this is CASSSPSGASTDTQYF.